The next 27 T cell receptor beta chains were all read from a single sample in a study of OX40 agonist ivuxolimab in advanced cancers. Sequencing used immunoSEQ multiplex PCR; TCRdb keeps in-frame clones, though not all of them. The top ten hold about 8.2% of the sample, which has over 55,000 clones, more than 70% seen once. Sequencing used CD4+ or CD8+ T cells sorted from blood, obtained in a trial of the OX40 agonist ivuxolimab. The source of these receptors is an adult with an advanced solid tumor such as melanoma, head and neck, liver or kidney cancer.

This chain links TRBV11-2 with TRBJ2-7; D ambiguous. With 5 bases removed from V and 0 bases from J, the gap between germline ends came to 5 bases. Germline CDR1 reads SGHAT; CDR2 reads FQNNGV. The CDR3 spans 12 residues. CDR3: CASSAHSYEQYF. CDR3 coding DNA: TGTGCCAGCAGCGCGCACTCCTACGAGCAGTACTTC.

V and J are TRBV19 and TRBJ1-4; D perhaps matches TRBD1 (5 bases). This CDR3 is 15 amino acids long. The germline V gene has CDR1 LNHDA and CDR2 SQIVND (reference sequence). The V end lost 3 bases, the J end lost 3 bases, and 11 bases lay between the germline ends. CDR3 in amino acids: CASSIRPGPNEKLFF. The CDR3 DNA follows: TGTGCCAGTAGTATTCGGCCAGGGCCTAATGAAAAACTGTTTTTT.

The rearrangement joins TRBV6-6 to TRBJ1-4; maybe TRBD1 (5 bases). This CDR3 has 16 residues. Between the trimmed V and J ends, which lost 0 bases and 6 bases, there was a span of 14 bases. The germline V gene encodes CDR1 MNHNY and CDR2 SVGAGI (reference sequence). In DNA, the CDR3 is TGTGCCAGCAGTTACTCCCTAAGGGGAGAGGATGAAAAACTGTTTTTT. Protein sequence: CASSYSLRGEDEKLFF.

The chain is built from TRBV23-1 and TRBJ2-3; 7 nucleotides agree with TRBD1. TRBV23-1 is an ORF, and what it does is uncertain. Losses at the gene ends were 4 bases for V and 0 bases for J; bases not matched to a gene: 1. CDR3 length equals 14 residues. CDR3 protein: CASSPGGSTDTQYF. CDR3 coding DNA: TGCGCCAGCAGTCCAGGGGGTAGCACAGATACGCAGTATTTT.

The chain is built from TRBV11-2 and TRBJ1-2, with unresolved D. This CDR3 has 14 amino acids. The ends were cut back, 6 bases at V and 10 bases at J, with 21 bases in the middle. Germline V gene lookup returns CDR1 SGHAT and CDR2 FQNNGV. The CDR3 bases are TGTGCCAGCAGTCAGAACATGGGTAATCTAGTCTACACCTTC. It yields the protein CASSQNMGNLVYTF.

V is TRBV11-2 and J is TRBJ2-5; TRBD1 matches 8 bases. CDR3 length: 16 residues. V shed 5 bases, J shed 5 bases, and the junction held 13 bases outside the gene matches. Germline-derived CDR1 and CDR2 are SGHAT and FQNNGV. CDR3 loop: CASSQSAQGASETQYF. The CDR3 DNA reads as TGTGCCAGCAGCCAGTCTGCTCAGGGGGCAAGCGAGACCCAGTACTTC.

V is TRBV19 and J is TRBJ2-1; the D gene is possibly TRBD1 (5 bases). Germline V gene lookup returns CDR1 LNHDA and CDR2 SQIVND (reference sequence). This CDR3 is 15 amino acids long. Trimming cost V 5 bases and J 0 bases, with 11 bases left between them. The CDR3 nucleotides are TGTGCCAGTAGTGAGACAGTGAGCTCCTACAATGAGCAGTTCTTC. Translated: CASSETVSSYNEQFF.

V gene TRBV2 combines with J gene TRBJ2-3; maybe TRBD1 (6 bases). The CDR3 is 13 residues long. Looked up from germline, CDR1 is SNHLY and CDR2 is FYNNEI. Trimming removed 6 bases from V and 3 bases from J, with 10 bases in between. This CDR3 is CASRGTNTDTQYF. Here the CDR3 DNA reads TGTGCCAGCAGAGGGACAAATACAGATACGCAGTATTTT.

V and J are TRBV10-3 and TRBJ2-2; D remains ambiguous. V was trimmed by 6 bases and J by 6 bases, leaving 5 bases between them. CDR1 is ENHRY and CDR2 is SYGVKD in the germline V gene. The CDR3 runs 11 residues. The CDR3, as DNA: TGTGCCATCAGCACCCCCGGGGAGCTGTTTTTT. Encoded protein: CAISTPGELFF.

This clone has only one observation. The CDR3 reads CASSLDLGHEAYGYTF. Written as DNA, the CDR3 is TGTGCCAGCAGCTTAGATCTTGGCCACGAGGCCTATGGCTACACCTTC. V is TRBV11-2 and J is TRBJ1-2; D is unresolved. V gave up 0 bases and J gave up 4 bases, with 15 bases separating them. The V gene's germline CDR1 is SGHAT and CDR2 FQNNGV. This CDR3 has 16 amino acids.

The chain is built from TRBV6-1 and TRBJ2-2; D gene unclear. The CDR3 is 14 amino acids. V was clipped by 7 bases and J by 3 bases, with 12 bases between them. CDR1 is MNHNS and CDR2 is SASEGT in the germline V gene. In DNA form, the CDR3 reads TGTGCCAGCAAGAAGGCAGAATACACCGGGGAGCTGTTTTTT. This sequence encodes CASKKAEYTGELFF.

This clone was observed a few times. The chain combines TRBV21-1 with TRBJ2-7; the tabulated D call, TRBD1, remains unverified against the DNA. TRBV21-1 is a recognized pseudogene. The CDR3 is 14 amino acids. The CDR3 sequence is CASTRQGDSYEQYV. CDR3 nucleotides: TGTGCCAGCACCCGACAGGGGGACTCCTACGAGCAGTACGTC.

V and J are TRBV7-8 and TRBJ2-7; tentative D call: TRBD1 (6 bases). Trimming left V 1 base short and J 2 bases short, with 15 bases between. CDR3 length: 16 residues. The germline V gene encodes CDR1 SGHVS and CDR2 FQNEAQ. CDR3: CASSLGYSGQTYEQYV. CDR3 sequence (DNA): TGTGCCAGCAGCTTAGGATATTCCGGACAGACCTACGAGCAGTACGTC.

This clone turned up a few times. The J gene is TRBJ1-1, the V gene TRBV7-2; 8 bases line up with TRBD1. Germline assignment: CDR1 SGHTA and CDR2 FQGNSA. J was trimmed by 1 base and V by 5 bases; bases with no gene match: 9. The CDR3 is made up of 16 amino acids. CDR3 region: CASSRGQGLGNTEAFF. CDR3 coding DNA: TGTGCCAGCAGCAGAGGACAGGGTCTGGGGAACACTGAAGCTTTCTTT.

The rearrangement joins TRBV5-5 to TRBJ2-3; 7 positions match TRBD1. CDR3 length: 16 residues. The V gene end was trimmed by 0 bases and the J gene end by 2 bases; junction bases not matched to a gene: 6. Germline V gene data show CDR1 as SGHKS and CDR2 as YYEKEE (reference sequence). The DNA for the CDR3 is TGTGCCAGCAGCTTGGCCGGGACAGAGAACACAGATACGCAGTATTTT. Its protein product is CASSLAGTENTDTQYF.

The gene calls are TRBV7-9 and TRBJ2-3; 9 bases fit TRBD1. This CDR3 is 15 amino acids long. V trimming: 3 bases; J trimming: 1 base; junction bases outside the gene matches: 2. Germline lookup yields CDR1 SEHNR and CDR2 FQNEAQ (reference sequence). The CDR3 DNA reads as TGTGCCAGCAGCTTGGGACAGGGAGGCACAGATACGCAGTATTTT. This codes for CASSLGQGGTDTQYF.

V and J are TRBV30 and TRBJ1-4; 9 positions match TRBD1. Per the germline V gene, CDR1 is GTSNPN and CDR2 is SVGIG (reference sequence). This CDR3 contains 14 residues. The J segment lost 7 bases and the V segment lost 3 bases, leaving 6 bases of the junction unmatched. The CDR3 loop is CAWSLTGGGEKLFF. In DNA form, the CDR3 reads TGTGCCTGGAGCCTGACAGGGGGAGGTGAAAAACTGTTTTTT.

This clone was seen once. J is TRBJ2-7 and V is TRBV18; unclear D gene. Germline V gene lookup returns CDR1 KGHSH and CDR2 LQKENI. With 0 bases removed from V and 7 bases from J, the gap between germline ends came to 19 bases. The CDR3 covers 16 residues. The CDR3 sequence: CASSPPRGLVGGEQYF. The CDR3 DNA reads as TGTGCCAGCTCACCACCAAGAGGCCTAGTTGGTGGTGAGCAGTACTTC.

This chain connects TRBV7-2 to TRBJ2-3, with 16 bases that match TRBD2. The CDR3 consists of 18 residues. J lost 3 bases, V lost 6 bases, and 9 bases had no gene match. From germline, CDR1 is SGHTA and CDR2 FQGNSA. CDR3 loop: CASRRGLAGGRGTDTQYF. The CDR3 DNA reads TGTGCCAGCAGACGGGGACTAGCGGGGGGGCGAGGGACAGATACGCAGTATTTT.

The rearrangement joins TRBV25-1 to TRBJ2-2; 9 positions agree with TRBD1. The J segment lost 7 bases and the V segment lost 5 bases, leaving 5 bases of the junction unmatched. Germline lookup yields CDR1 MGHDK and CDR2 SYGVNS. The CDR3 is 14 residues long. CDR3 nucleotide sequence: TGTGCCAGCAGTTGGGACAGGGCGGGCGGGGAGCTGTTTTTT. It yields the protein CASSWDRAGGELFF. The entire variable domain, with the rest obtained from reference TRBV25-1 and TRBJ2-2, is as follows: EADIYQTPRYLVIGTGKKITLECSQTMGHDKMYWYQQDPGMELHLIHYSYGVNSTEKGDLSSESTVSRIRTEHFPLTLESARPSHTSQYLCASSWDRAGGELFFGEGSRLTVL.

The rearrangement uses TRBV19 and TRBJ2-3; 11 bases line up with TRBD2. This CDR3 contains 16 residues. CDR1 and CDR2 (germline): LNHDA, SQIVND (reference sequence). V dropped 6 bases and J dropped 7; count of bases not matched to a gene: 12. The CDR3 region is CASSTNLAGGMNTQYF. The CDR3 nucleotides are TGTGCCAGTAGCACCAACCTAGCGGGGGGAATGAATACGCAGTATTTT.

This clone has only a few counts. The DNA for the CDR3 is TGTGCCAGCAGCTTCTTGCGATTGATCGGGACAGGGGGTTCTAACACTGAAGCTTTCTTT. Its translation: CASSFLRLIGTGGSNTEAFF. The chain links TRBV5-4 to TRBJ1-1; 11 nucleotides line up with TRBD1. The CDR3 has 20 residues. Germline CDR1 is SGHNT and CDR2 is YYREEE (reference sequence). V shed 2 bases, J shed 2 bases, and the junction held 17 bases outside the gene matches.

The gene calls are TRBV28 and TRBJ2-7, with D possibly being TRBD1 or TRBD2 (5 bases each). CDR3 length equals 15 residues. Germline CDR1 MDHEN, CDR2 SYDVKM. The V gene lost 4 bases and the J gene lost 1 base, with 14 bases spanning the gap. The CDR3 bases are TGTGCCAGCAGTTACAGCGCTGGGGGTTCCTACGAGCAGTACTTC. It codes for CASSYSAGGSYEQYF.

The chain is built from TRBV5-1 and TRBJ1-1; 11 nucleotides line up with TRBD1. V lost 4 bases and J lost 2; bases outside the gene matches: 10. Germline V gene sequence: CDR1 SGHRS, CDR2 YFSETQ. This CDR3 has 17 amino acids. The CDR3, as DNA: TGCGCCAGCAGCCATGTTCCGGGACAGGGGGTAAACACTGAAGCTTTCTTT. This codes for CASSHVPGQGVNTEAFF.

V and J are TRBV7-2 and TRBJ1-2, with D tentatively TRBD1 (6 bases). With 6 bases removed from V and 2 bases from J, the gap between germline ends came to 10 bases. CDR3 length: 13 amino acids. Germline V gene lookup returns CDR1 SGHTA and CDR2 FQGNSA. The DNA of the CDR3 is TGTGCCAGCAGACAGGGATCGAACTATGGCTACACCTTC. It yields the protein CASRQGSNYGYTF.

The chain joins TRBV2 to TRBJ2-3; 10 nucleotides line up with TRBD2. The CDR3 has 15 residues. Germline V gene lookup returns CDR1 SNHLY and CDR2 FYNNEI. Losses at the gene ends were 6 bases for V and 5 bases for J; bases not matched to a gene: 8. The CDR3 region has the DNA TGTGCCAGCAGGTTTGGACTAGCGGTAGGAGATACGCAGTATTTT. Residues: CASRFGLAVGDTQYF.

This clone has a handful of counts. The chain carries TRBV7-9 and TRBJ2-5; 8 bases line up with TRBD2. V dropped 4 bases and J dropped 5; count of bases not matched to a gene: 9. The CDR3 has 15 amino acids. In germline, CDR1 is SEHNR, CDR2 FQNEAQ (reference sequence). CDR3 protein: CASSSGSGGRETQYF. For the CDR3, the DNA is TGTGCCAGCAGCTCTGGGAGCGGGGGCAGGGAGACCCAGTACTTC.